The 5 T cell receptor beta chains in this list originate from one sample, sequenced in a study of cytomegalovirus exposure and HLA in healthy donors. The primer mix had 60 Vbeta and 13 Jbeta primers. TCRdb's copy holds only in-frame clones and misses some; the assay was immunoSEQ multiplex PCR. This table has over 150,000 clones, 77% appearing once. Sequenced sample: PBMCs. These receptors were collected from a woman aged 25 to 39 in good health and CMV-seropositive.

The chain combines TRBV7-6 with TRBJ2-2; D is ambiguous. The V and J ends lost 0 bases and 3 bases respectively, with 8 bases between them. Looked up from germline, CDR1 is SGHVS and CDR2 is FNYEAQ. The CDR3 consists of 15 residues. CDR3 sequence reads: CASSLAGRDTGELFF. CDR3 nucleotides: TGTGCCAGCAGCTTAGCAGGTCGGGACACCGGGGAGCTGTTTTTT.

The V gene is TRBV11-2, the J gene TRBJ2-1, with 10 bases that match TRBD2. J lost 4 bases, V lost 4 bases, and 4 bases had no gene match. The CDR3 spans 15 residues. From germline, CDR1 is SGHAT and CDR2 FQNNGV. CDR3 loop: CASSSIAGGYNEQFF. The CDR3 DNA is TGTGCCAGCAGCTCCATAGCGGGAGGTTACAATGAGCAGTTCTTC.

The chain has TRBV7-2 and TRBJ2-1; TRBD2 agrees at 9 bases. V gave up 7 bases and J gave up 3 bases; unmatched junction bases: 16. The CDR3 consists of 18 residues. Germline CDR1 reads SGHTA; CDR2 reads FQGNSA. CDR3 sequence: CASTLLRVLSGSYNEQFF. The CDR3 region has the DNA TGTGCCAGCACCCTCTTAAGGGTTCTTAGCGGGAGCTACAATGAGCAGTTCTTC. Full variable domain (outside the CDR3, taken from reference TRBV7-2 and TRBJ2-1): GAGVSQSPSNKVTEKGKDVELRCDPISGHTALYWYRQSLGQGLEFLIYFQGNSAPDKSGLPSDRFSAERTGGSVSTLTIQRTQQEDSAVYLCASTLLRVLSGSYNEQFFGPGTRLTVL.

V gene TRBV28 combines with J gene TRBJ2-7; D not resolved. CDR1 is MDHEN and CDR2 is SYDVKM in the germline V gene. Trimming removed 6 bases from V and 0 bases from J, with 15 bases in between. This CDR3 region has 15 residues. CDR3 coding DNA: TGTGCCAGCAGCACCCGGTCCCACGGCTCCTACGAGCAGTACTTC. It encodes CASSTRSHGSYEQYF.

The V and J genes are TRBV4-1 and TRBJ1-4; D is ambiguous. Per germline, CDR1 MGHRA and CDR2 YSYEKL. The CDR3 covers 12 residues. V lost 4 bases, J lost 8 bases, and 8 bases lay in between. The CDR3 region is CASSRSGEKLFF. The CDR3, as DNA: TGCGCCAGCAGCCGCTCGGGGGAAAAACTGTTTTTT.